The 28 T cell receptor beta chains below come from one sample, sequenced in a study of T cells in Graves' hyperthyroidism and ophthalmopathy. Amplified TCR beta CDR3 regions derived from RNA transcripts. The TCR CDR3 was amplified in a first-round RT-PCR using the HTBI primer set. TCRdb recomputed calls from the multiplex PCR reads with MiXCR, one row per CDR3 protein. Of a few hundred thousand distinct CDR3 sequences listed, roughly 13% are singletons. Sequenced input: blood. The receptors originated from a woman between 25 and 40 years old with Graves' hyperthyroidism that later progressed to Graves' ophthalmopathy.

The sample holds many counts of this clonotype. J is TRBJ2-5 and V is TRBV7-3; D not resolved. The V and J ends lost 2 bases and 2 bases respectively, with 9 bases between them. This CDR3 has 14 residues. Germline V lookup: CDR1 SGHTA, CDR2 FQGTGA. CDR3: CASSLLPLQETQYF. The CDR3 region has the DNA TGTGCCAGCAGCTTATTACCTCTTCAAGAGACCCAGTACTTC. The full variable domain, in which reference TRBV7-3 and TRBJ2-5 provide the parts outside the CDR3, is GAGVSQTPSNKVTEKGKYVELRCDPISGHTALYWYRQSLGQGPEFLIYFQGTGAADDSGLPNDRFFAVRPEGSVSTLKIQRTERGDSAVYLCASSLLPLQETQYFGPGTRLLVL.

This clonotype occurred many times. This rearrangement joins TRBV6-2 or TRBV6-3 to TRBJ2-4; perhaps TRBD2 as D (6 bases). Trimming pared 4 bases from V and 8 bases from J, leaving 21 bases between. The CDR3 contains 16 residues. CDR1 and CDR2 (germline): MNHEY, SVGEGT. CDR3 DNA sequence: TGTGCCAGCAGTTCCTCCGGGACTGGGCCGAGGGACATTCAGTACTTC. Protein product: CASSSSGTGPRDIQYF.

The CDR3 protein is CASSVANRVLHTGELFF. CDR3 nucleotide sequence: TGTGCCAGCAGCGTAGCTAATAGGGTCCTTCACACCGGGGAGCTGTTTTTT. The rearrangement joins TRBV9 to TRBJ2-2; D remains ambiguous. This CDR3 contains 17 residues. V was trimmed by 0 bases and J by 3 bases, leaving 15 bases between them. Per germline, CDR1 SGDLS and CDR2 YYNGEE.

Many counts were recorded for this clonotype. The chain joins TRBV12-3 or TRBV12-4 to TRBJ1-1, with D unresolved. The V gene lost 6 bases and the J gene lost 0 bases, with 11 bases spanning the gap. This CDR3 spans 14 amino acids. CDR3 in amino acids: CASRLLSMNTEAFF. Written as DNA, the CDR3 is TGTGCCAGCAGACTACTTTCAATGAACACTGAAGCTTTCTTT.

This clonotype was found many times. The genes are TRBV24-1 and TRBJ1-2; D perhaps matches TRBD1 (5 bases). With 4 bases removed from V and 3 bases from J, the gap between germline ends came to 11 bases. The CDR3 has 14 residues. Germline-derived CDR1 and CDR2 are KGHDR and SFDVKD. The CDR3 DNA follows: TGTGCCACCAGTGAGGGAGGGACTGACTATGGCTACACCTTC. As protein: CATSEGGTDYGYTF.

This clonotype was counted ten times or more. V gene TRBV3-1 combines with J gene TRBJ2-2; perhaps TRBD2 as D (5 bases). The germline V gene encodes CDR1 LGHDT and CDR2 YNNKEL (reference sequence). The V and J ends lost 4 bases and 3 bases respectively, with 15 bases between them. This CDR3 region has 16 residues. CDR3 nucleotides: TGTGCCAGCAGCCTCGGACCGGGGTGGGACACCGGGGAGCTGTTTTTT. Translating gives CASSLGPGWDTGELFF.

About this clonotype: A much larger clone differs from this one at a single base, so this may be a read error. The CDR3 region is CASRGRGVETQYF. CDR3 nucleotides: TGTGCCAGCAGAGGACGGGGTGTGGAGACCCAGTACTTC. V gene TRBV2 combines with J gene TRBJ2-5; D perhaps matches TRBD2 (5 bases). The CDR3 has 13 residues. Looked up from germline, CDR1 is SNHLY and CDR2 is FYNNEI. V was clipped by 6 bases and J by 5 bases, with 13 bases between them.

Worth noting for this clonotype: This could be a read error, since a much larger clone is one nucleotide away. This chain uses TRBV5-1 with TRBJ1-1; D might be TRBD1 (5 bases). The germline V gene encodes CDR1 SGHRS and CDR2 YFSETQ. This CDR3 comprises 16 residues. V lost 5 bases to trimming and J lost 3 bases, with 20 bases between them. The CDR3 nucleotides read TGCGCCAGCAGTAAACCTCGGGGGTTGGGGGACACTGAAGCTTTCTTT. Protein: CASSKPRGLGDTEAFF.

The sample holds a few counts of this clonotype. The chain carries TRBV19 and TRBJ2-7, with TRBD2 matching 10 bases. This CDR3 has 17 residues. J lost 2 bases, V lost 4 bases, and 11 bases had no gene match. The germline gives CDR1 LNHDA, CDR2 SQIVND (reference sequence). The CDR3 DNA reads TGTGCCAGTAGTAACCAAGCGGGAGGGCCCCCAACCTACGAGCAGTACTTC. It yields the protein CASSNQAGGPPTYEQYF.

This clonotype was found many times. The chain uses TRBV2 and TRBJ1-6; TRBD1 agrees at 10 bases. The CDR3 totals 15 residues. The ends lost 4 bases at V and 8 bases at J; junction bases unmatched: 5. Per germline, CDR1 SNHLY and CDR2 FYNNEI. The CDR3: CASSADRGSDSPLHF. In DNA form, the CDR3 reads TGTGCCAGCAGTGCGGACAGGGGGTCGGATTCACCCCTCCACTTT.

This clonotype was observed at least ten times. Here the CDR3 DNA reads TGTGCCAGCAGCGCCTGGGGGCCTAATCAGCCCCAGCATTTT. This encodes CASSAWGPNQPQHF. The V gene is TRBV11-2, the J gene TRBJ1-5, with D possibly TRBD1 on 6 matching bases. Germline CDR1 and CDR2: SGHAT and FQNNGV. The CDR3 totals 14 residues. V was clipped by 5 bases and J by 4 bases, with 12 bases between them.

This clonotype came up many times. This chain joins TRBV20-1 and TRBJ2-2, with D uncertain. The CDR3 runs to 13 residues. Trimming removed 0 bases at V and 4 bases at J, with 6 bases between. Looked up from germline, CDR1 is DFQATT and CDR2 is SNEGSKA (reference sequence). As DNA, the CDR3 is TGCAGTGCTAGAGAACTTCGCACCGGGGAGCTGTTTTTT. Protein sequence: CSARELRTGELFF.

This clonotype was detected a few times. The rearrangement joins TRBV7-3 to TRBJ2-1; a weak D match, TRBD2 (6 bases). Germline values: CDR1 SGHTA, CDR2 FQGTGA. The CDR3 totals 16 residues. V was shortened by 5 bases and J by 4 bases, with 18 bases between the two germline ends. The DNA of the CDR3 is TGTGCCAGCAGCACATCCGGGACTGAGGGGTACAATGAGCAGTTCTTC. It specifies CASSTSGTEGYNEQFF.

The sample holds a few counts of this clonotype. This chain joins TRBV4-2 and TRBJ2-3, with TRBD1 matching over 7 bases. CDR1 and CDR2 from the germline V gene are LGHNA and YNFKEQ. The V and J ends lost 0 bases and 6 bases, in that order; junction bases with no gene match: 12. The CDR3 runs 17 residues. The CDR3 protein is CASSQDTRSGGADTQYF. The CDR3 DNA reads TGTGCCAGCAGCCAAGATACCAGGTCAGGGGGTGCGGATACGCAGTATTTT.

In regard to this clonotype: The junction shows a germline mismatch at one end, possibly a read error. The chain carries TRBV18 and TRBJ2-5; 8 nucleotides match TRBD1. The length of the CDR3 is 18 residues. Germline V gene data show CDR1 as KGHSH and CDR2 as LQKENI. The CDR3 loop is CASAPPGGSSSGRETQYF. Written as DNA, the CDR3 is TGTGCCAGCGCACCTCCAGGGGGCTCTTCTTCTGGGCGGGAGACCCAGTACTTC.

As concerns this clonotype: One end of the junction varies from germline; a read error may be responsible. The CDR3 region has the DNA TGTGTCAGCAGTGGACGACCCCAAGAGACCCAGTACTTC. It codes for CVSSGRPQETQYF. The V call is TRBV2, the J call TRBJ2-5; D remains unclear. Germline assignment: CDR1 SNHLY and CDR2 FYNNEI. The CDR3 runs 13 residues.

V and J are TRBV9 and TRBJ2-7; D is possibly TRBD2 (5 bases). CDR1 and CDR2 from the germline V gene are SGDLS and YYNGEE. V lost 0 bases and J lost 6, with 10 bases in between. CDR3 length: 13 amino acids. The CDR3 DNA reads as TGTGCCAGCAGCGTAGACCTTCGGGGCGAGCAGTACTTC. It encodes CASSVDLRGEQYF.

This clonotype occurred a few times. The chain carries TRBV20-1 and TRBJ2-1, with 11 bases matching TRBD2. CDR3 length: 16 residues. V trimming: 3 bases; J trimming: 4 bases; junction bases outside the gene matches: 8. CDR1 is DFQATT, CDR2 SNEGSKA, per germline (reference sequence). CDR3 sequence (DNA): TGCAGTGCTAGGCTCCCGGGACTAGCGGCTTACAATGAGCAGTTCTTC. Protein sequence: CSARLPGLAAYNEQFF.

CDR3 DNA sequence: TGCAGTGCTATGGGCAGCTCGAGCACAGATACGCAGTATTTT. Its protein is CSAMGSSSTDTQYF. The chain employs TRBV20-1 and TRBJ2-3; D not resolved. The CDR3 spans 14 residues. CDR1 and CDR2 (germline): DFQATT, SNEGSKA (reference sequence). V was clipped by 4 bases and J by 0 bases, with 11 bases between them.

This clonotype was detected only a few times. The chain recombines TRBV7-6 with TRBJ2-5, with unresolved D. CDR1 SGHVS and CDR2 FNYEAQ come from the germline V gene. V lost 1 base and J 1 base, leaving 7 bases between the germline ends. The CDR3 consists of 14 residues. CDR3 DNA: TGTGCCAGCAGCTTAGGTGGTCGCCAAGAGACCCAGTACTTC. Protein: CASSLGGRQETQYF.

This clonotype was counted many times. The V call is TRBV20-1, the J call TRBJ2-1; 11 bases map to TRBD2. Germline V lookup: CDR1 DFQATT, CDR2 SNEGSKA (reference sequence). V dropped 5 bases and J dropped 6; count of bases not matched to a gene: 6. This CDR3 is 14 amino acids long. CDR3 coding DNA: TGCAGTGCTCGCGGACTAGCGGGCGCCAATGAGCAGTTCTTC. Translated: CSARGLAGANEQFF.

The chain uses TRBV15 and TRBJ1-2; a possible D gene is TRBD1 (5 bases). CDR3 length equals 13 residues. The germline gives CDR1 LNHNV, CDR2 YYDKDF (reference sequence). Trimming took 4 bases from V and 8 from J, leaving 14 bases between them. The CDR3 region is CATSNIRAQGYTF. The CDR3 coding sequence is TGTGCCACCAGCAATATCAGGGCCCAGGGCTACACCTTC.

CDR3 loop: CSARDAVLGRDQPQHF. The CDR3 region has the DNA TGCAGTGCTAGAGATGCCGTTTTGGGGAGGGACCAGCCCCAGCATTTT. The rearrangement joins TRBV20-1 to TRBJ1-5; the D gene is possibly TRBD1 (5 bases). The germline V gene has CDR1 DFQATT and CDR2 SNEGSKA (reference sequence). The CDR3 totals 16 residues. Trimming removed 0 bases at V and 7 bases at J, with 19 bases between.

This chain joins TRBV24-1 and TRBJ1-5; D may be TRBD1 (6 bases). Trimming left V 6 bases short and J 1 base short, with 9 bases between. The CDR3 extends over 14 amino acids. Germline V gives CDR1 KGHDR, CDR2 SFDVKD. In nucleotides, the CDR3 is TGTGCCACCAGTTCGGGGGCGAGCAATCAGCCCCAGCATTTT. Amino acid sequence: CATSSGASNQPQHF.

About this clonotype: Germline is not matched at one junction end, which may reflect a read error. The V and J genes are TRBV27 and TRBJ1-1; D possibly corresponds to TRBD1 (5 bases). Looked up from germline, CDR1 is MNHEY and CDR2 is SMNVEV (reference sequence). This CDR3 region has 15 residues. The DNA of the CDR3 is TGTGCCAGCAGTTTAAGTTGGTCAGGGAGTTTTCGAGCTTCCTTT. This gives the protein CASSLSWSGSFRASF.

This clonotype was found many times. This chain links TRBV24-1 with TRBJ1-3; D is undetermined. The CDR3 loop spans 15 amino acids. V lost 4 bases and J 0 bases, leaving 9 bases between the germline ends. Germline V gene data show CDR1 as KGHDR and CDR2 as SFDVKD. The CDR3 protein is CATSEGSVSGNTIYF. The CDR3 DNA reads TGTGCCACCAGTGAGGGCAGTGTCTCTGGAAACACCATATATTTT.

Ten or more counts support this clonotype. CDR3 sequence (DNA): TGTGCCAGCAGCCGACTGGGGGGAACAGACTCCTACAATGAGCAGTTCTTC. Its protein is CASSRLGGTDSYNEQFF. The chain is built from TRBV5-5 and TRBJ2-1; tentative D call: TRBD2 (6 bases). V was pared by 4 bases and J by 0 bases, with 17 bases between. The CDR3 spans 17 residues. Germline CDR1 is SGHKS and CDR2 is YYEKEE (reference sequence).

About this clonotype: At one boundary the junction diverges from the germline segment, which might be a read error. The gene calls are TRBV5-6 and TRBJ2-1; 7 positions match TRBD2. CDR1 SGHDT and CDR2 YYEEEE come from the germline V gene. The CDR3 length is 16 residues. Here the CDR3 DNA reads TGTACCAGCAGCTCCTCTTGGGAGGGGTCCTACAATGAGCAGTTCTTC. This gives the protein CTSSSSWEGSYNEQFF.